This record covers a single TCR beta chain. The sample belongs to a study of cytomegalovirus exposure and HLA in healthy donors. With 0 bases removed from V and 3 bases from J, the gap between germline ends came to 12 bases. Germline-derived CDR1 and CDR2 are LGHNA and YSLEER. This CDR3 spans 16 amino acids. The PCR employed 60 Vbeta primers together with 13 Jbeta primers. TCRdb's copy holds only in-frame clones and misses some; the assay was immunoSEQ multiplex PCR. The table includes over 200,000 clones, around 89% detected once. V usage is TRBV4-3 and J usage is TRBJ2-1, with a possible D match to TRBD2 (5 bases). The sample comprised PBMCs. The receptor was derived from a woman under 30 in good health and CMV-seronegative. The CDR3 region is CASSQDGELVYNEQFF. CDR3 nucleotides: TGCGCCAGCAGCCAAGATGGGGAGCTCGTCTACAATGAGCAGTTCTTC.